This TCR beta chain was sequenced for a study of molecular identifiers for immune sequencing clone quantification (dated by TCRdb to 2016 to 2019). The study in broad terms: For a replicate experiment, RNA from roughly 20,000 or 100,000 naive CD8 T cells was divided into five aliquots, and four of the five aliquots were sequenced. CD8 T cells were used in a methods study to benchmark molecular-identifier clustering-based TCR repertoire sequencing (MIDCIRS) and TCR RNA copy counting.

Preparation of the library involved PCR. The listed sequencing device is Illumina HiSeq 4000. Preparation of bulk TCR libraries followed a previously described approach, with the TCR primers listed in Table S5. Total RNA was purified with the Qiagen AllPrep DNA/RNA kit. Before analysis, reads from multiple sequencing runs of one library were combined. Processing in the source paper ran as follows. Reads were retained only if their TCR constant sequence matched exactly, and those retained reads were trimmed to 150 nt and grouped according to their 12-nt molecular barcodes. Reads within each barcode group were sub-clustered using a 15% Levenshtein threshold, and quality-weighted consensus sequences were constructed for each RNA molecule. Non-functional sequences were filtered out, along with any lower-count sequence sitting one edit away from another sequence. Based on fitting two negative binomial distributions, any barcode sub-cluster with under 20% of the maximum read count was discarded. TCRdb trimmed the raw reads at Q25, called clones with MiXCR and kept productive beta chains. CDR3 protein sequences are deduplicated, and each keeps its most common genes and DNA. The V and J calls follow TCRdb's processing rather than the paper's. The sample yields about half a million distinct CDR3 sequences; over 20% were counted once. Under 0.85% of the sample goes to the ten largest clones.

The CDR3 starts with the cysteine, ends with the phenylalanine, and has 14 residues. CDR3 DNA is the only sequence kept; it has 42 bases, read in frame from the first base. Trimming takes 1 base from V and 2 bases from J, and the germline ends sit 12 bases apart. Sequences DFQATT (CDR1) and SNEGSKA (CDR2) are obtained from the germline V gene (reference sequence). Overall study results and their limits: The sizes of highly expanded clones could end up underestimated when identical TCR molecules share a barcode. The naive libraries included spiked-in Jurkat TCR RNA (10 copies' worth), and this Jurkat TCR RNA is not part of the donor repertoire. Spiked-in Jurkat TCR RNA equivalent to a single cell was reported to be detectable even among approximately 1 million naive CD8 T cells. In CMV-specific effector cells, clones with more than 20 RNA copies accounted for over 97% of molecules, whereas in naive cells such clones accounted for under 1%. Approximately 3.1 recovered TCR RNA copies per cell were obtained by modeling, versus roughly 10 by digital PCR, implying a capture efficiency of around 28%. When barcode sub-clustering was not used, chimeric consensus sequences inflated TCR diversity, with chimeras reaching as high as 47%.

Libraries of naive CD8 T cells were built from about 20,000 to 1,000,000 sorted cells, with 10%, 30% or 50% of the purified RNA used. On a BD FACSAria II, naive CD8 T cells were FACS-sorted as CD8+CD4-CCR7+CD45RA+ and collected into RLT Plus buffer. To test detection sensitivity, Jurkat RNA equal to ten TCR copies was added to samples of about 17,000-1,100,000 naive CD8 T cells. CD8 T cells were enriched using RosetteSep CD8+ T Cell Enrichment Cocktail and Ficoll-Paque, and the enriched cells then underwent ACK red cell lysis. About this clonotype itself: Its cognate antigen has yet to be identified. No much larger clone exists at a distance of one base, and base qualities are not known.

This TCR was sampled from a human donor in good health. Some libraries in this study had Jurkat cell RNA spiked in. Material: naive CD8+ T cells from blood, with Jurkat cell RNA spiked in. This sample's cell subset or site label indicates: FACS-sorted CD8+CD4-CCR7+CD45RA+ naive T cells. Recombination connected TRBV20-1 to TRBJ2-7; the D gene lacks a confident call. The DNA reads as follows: TGCAGTGCTAGAGGCGCAGTCCCTCCCTACGAGCAGTACTTC. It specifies CSARGAVPPYEQYF.